The 29 T cell receptor beta chains given below trace back to one sample, sequenced in a study of T cell repertoires in cytomegalovirus infection. TCRdb processed the reads anew with MiXCR; each CDR3 protein has one entry. The sample gives around 500,000 distinct CDR3 sequences, under 55% of which show up once; roughly two fifths is in the top ten. Antigens of these TCRs are unknown. The source was cultured PBMCs, collected from culture after CMV antigen stimulation. The receptors originated from a human donor in good health (CMV status not recorded). Some clones in this sample may be carry-over from other donors' samples.

For this clonotype: The junction and the germline gene differ at one end; a read error may be behind it. The V call is TRBV12-3 or TRBV12-4, the J call TRBJ2-7; D perhaps matches TRBD2 (6 bases). The CDR3 sequence is 12 residues long. The CDR3 region is CASSFAGAGLDF. CDR3 bases: TGTGCCAGCAGTTTTGCCGGGGCGGGACTCGACTTC.

The chain carries TRBV20-1 and TRBJ2-7; TRBD2 matches 8 bases. The CDR3 sequence is 12 residues long. Germline CDR1 reads DFQATT; CDR2 reads SNEGSKA (reference sequence). V lost 6 bases and J lost 4; bases outside the gene matches: 5. The DNA for the CDR3 is TGCAGTGCCAAGCGGGGGACATACGAGCAGTACTTC. Translation gives CSAKRGTYEQYF.

The chain joins TRBV7-8 to TRBJ1-2; 7 bases map to TRBD1. Trimming at V came to 0 bases and at J to 4 bases, leaving 8 bases not matched to a gene. This CDR3 has 16 residues. CDR1 is SGHVS and CDR2 is FQNEAQ in the germline V gene. In nucleotides, the CDR3 is TGTGCCAGCAGCTTAGCAAGACAGGGTTTGGGCTATGGCTACACCTTC. This gives the protein CASSLARQGLGYGYTF. Full variable domain (rest looked up from reference TRBV7-8 and TRBJ1-2): GAGVSQSPRYKVAKRGQDVALRCDPISGHVSLFWYQQALGQGPEFLTYFQNEAQLDKSGLPSDRFFAERPEGSVSTLKIQRTQQEDSAVYLCASSLARQGLGYGYTFGSGTRLTVV.

This clonotype was detected a few times. The chain has TRBV7-2 and TRBJ2-7; D perhaps matches TRBD1 (6 bases). This CDR3 contains 15 residues. The V gene's germline CDR1 is SGHTA and CDR2 FQGNSA. V was clipped by 0 bases and J by 5 bases, with 14 bases between them. CDR3 region: CASSLAATGVDEQYF. Written as DNA, the CDR3 is TGTGCCAGCAGCTTAGCAGCGACAGGTGTCGACGAGCAGTACTTC.

This clonotype appeared once. The chain recombines TRBV15 with TRBJ2-1; D call uncertain. This CDR3 has 14 residues. The germline gives CDR1 LNHNV, CDR2 YYDKDF (reference sequence). The V gene lost 6 bases and the J gene lost 2 bases, with 11 bases spanning the gap. The CDR3 coding sequence is TGTGCCACCAGAGGATCCTTCCCCTACAATGAGCAGTTCTTC. It codes for CATRGSFPYNEQFF.

Note on this clonotype: A much larger clone differs by one base, so this may be a read error. This CDR3 reads CASSSWLNTEAFF. The CDR3 DNA sequence: TGTGCCAGCAGCTCCTGGTTGAACACTGAAGCTTTCTTT. The V call is TRBV7-8, the J call TRBJ1-1; D gene ambiguous. Germline assignment: CDR1 SGHVS and CDR2 FQNEAQ. Trimming cost V 4 bases and J 0 bases, with 6 bases left between them. The CDR3 has 13 residues.

In its sample, this clonotype was seen a few times. This chain uses TRBV10-1 with TRBJ2-7; 10 nucleotides agree with TRBD2. The CDR3 is 17 amino acids. Germline trimming cut 1 base from V and 1 base from J; bases unmatched to any gene: 7. The germline V gene encodes CDR1 WNHNN and CDR2 SYGVQD (reference sequence). Written as DNA, the CDR3 is TGCGCCAGCAGTGAGTTGGCTAGCGGGAGCATTTCCTACGAGCAGTACTTC. It codes for CASSELASGSISYEQYF.

The chain joins TRBV6-1 to TRBJ2-1; TRBD1 matches 8 bases. With V trimmed by 6 bases and J by 1 base, 11 bases remained unmatched. CDR1 and CDR2 (germline): MNHNS, SASEGT. CDR3 length equals 17 residues. The CDR3 spells CASSPYRTGQSYNEQFF. The CDR3 nucleotides are TGTGCCAGCAGCCCTTACCGGACAGGGCAGTCCTACAATGAGCAGTTCTTC.

The V and J genes are TRBV20-1 and TRBJ2-7; D ambiguous. V was clipped by 3 bases and J by 3 bases, with 12 bases between them. This CDR3 region has 13 residues. Per the germline V gene, CDR1 is DFQATT and CDR2 is SNEGSKA (reference sequence). The CDR3 loop is CSASFDGLYEQYF. CDR3 nucleotides: TGCAGTGCTAGCTTCGACGGCCTCTACGAGCAGTACTTC.

This chain joins TRBV5-4 and TRBJ2-1; 10 bases align to TRBD1. This CDR3 has 15 amino acids. With V trimmed by 0 bases and J by 8 bases, 5 bases remained unmatched. In germline, CDR1 is SGHNT, CDR2 YYREEE (reference sequence). This CDR3 is CASSLGQGASYEQFF. The CDR3 DNA reads TGTGCCAGCAGCTTGGGACAGGGGGCGTCATATGAGCAGTTCTTC.

The V call is TRBV12-3 or TRBV12-4, the J call TRBJ1-5; tentative D call: TRBD1 (6 bases). This CDR3 region has 14 residues. V dropped 7 bases and J dropped 7 bases, with 17 bases sitting between them. DNA of the CDR3: TGTGCCAGCATCAAAGGGGGGAATGGCCAGCCCCAGCATTTT. As protein: CASIKGGNGQPQHF.

The chain employs TRBV20-1 and TRBJ2-1; unclear D gene. Germline lookup yields CDR1 DFQATT and CDR2 SNEGSKA (reference sequence). This CDR3 has 15 residues. V was trimmed by 5 bases and J by 6 bases, leaving 20 bases between them. CDR3 DNA sequence: TGCAGTGCTTTAGGGCCTCGCAGATGGGGCAATGAGCAGTTCTTC. Amino acid sequence: CSALGPRRWGNEQFF.

This clonotype was seen a handful of times. This chain uses TRBV19 with TRBJ2-1, with D perhaps assigned TRBD1 or TRBD2 (6 bases each). The germline V and J ends were trimmed by 5 bases and 8 bases, with 10 bases remaining between them. This CDR3 is built from 12 residues. Germline CDR1 reads LNHDA; CDR2 reads SQIVND (reference sequence). The CDR3 nucleotides are TGTGCCAGTAGTTGGGGGGCTGATGAGCAGTTCTTC. As protein: CASSWGADEQFF.

This chain links TRBV20-1 with TRBJ2-5; no reliable D call. The germline gives CDR1 DFQATT, CDR2 SNEGSKA (reference sequence). With 1 base removed from V and 5 bases from J, the gap between germline ends came to 8 bases. The CDR3 contains 12 residues. CDR3 nucleotide sequence: TGCAGTGCTAGAGTCGGTTGGGAGACCCAGTACTTC. Amino acid sequence: CSARVGWETQYF.

The chain uses TRBV12-3 or TRBV12-4 and TRBJ2-3; 9 bases agree with TRBD1. The CDR3 length is 14 residues. V dropped 6 bases and J dropped 4; count of bases not matched to a gene: 5. The CDR3 DNA follows: TGTGCCAGCAGATCGGGACAGGGTTCAGATACGCAGTATTTT. Protein product: CASRSGQGSDTQYF.

The rearrangement joins TRBV2 to TRBJ1-5, with D hard to call. Germline V gives CDR1 SNHLY, CDR2 FYNNEI. The CDR3 has 13 amino acids. Trimming took off 6 bases at V and 5 bases at J, with 11 bases between the two ends. The CDR3 here is CASRKPPDQPQHF. The CDR3 coding sequence is TGTGCCAGCAGAAAACCTCCCGATCAGCCCCAGCATTTT.

The CDR3 sequence is CASAPKSYNEQFF. DNA for the CDR3: TGTGCCAGCGCCCCCAAGAGTTACAATGAGCAGTTCTTC. The chain links TRBV7-6 to TRBJ2-1; D uncertain. The germline V gene encodes CDR1 SGHVS and CDR2 FNYEAQ. Trimming removed 8 bases from V and 4 bases from J, with 12 bases in between. The CDR3 runs to 13 residues. The variable domain in full, completed from reference TRBV7-6 and TRBJ2-1, reads GAGVSQSPRYKVTKRGQDVALRCDPISGHVSLYWYRQALGQGPEFLTYFNYEAQQDKSGLPNDRFSAERPEGSISTLTIQRTEQRDSAMYRCASAPKSYNEQFFGPGTRLTVL.

The rearrangement uses TRBV20-1 and TRBJ2-7, with TRBD2 matching 7 bases. Germline assignment: CDR1 DFQATT and CDR2 SNEGSKA (reference sequence). After removal of 2 bases from V and 5 bases from J, the junction contained 6 bases not matched to a gene. The CDR3 contains 13 residues. The CDR3: CSARSSGIHEQYF. The CDR3, as DNA: TGCAGTGCTAGATCCAGCGGGATCCACGAGCAGTACTTC.

The CDR3 here is CASSLAYREVGEAFF. The CDR3 DNA reads TGTGCCAGCAGCTTAGCTTACAGGGAGGTAGGAGAAGCTTTCTTT. The chain links TRBV7-6 to TRBJ1-1; TRBD1 is a possible D gene (6 bases). The CDR3 extends over 15 amino acids. The germline V and J ends were trimmed by 0 bases and 8 bases, with 16 bases remaining between them. Germline-derived CDR1 and CDR2 are SGHVS and FNYEAQ.

The sample holds a few counts of this clonotype. The chain links TRBV7-6 to TRBJ2-2; D gene ambiguous. V lost 4 bases, J lost 1 base, and 10 bases lay in between. This CDR3 is built from 15 residues. Germline lookup yields CDR1 SGHVS and CDR2 FNYEAQ. The CDR3 loop reads CASSSWLGNTGELFF. The CDR3 nucleotides read TGTGCCAGCAGCTCCTGGTTAGGGAACACCGGGGAGCTGTTTTTT.

The J gene is TRBJ2-1, the V gene TRBV18; TRBD1 matches at 10 bases. Trimming at V came to 1 base and at J to 8 bases, leaving 2 bases not matched to a gene. The germline V gene encodes CDR1 KGHSH and CDR2 LQKENI. CDR3 length equals 14 residues. CDR3 region: CASSPRQGAYEQFF. The CDR3 DNA sequence: TGTGCCAGCTCACCACGACAGGGGGCTTATGAGCAGTTCTTC.

V and J are TRBV6-2 or TRBV6-3 and TRBJ2-3; TRBD2 matches at 13 bases. The CDR3 is 22 amino acids. CDR1 is MNHEY and CDR2 is SVGEGT in the germline V gene. V lost 2 bases and J lost 3; bases outside the gene matches: 20. The CDR3 DNA sequence: TGTGCCAGCAGTTACCGGAGAGTAGGACTAGCGGGAGACCATCGGAGGACAGATACGCAGTATTTT. Translation gives CASSYRRVGLAGDHRRTDTQYF.

This clonotype was counted a few times. The chain combines TRBV11-2 with TRBJ2-3; 14 bases fit TRBD2. Unmatched junction bases numbered 6, after V lost 5 bases and J lost 5 bases. The CDR3 is 16 amino acids. Per germline, CDR1 SGHAT and CDR2 FQNNGV. This CDR3 reads CASSTGLAGVIDTQYF. CDR3 sequence (DNA): TGTGCCAGCAGCACGGGACTAGCGGGAGTAATAGATACGCAGTATTTT.

In its sample, this clonotype was seen many times. The chain combines TRBV7-6 with TRBJ2-3; D is unresolved. The germline gives CDR1 SGHVS, CDR2 FNYEAQ. The CDR3 is 15 amino acids. Trimming cost V 3 bases and J 0 bases, with 10 bases left between them. The CDR3 loop is CASSLGERSTDTQYF. In DNA form, the CDR3 reads TGTGCCAGCAGCTTGGGTGAGAGAAGCACAGATACGCAGTATTTT. The full variable domain, rest sourced from reference TRBV7-6 and TRBJ2-3, is GAGVSQSPRYKVTKRGQDVALRCDPISGHVSLYWYRQALGQGPEFLTYFNYEAQQDKSGLPNDRFSAERPEGSISTLTIQRTEQRDSAMYRCASSLGERSTDTQYFGPGTRLTVL.

This clonotype occurred a few times. The chain recombines TRBV7-4 with TRBJ1-2; 7 bases fit TRBD1. Trimming removed 5 bases from V and 5 bases from J; junction bases left unmatched: 5. Germline loops: CDR1 SGHVT, CDR2 SQSDAQ. This CDR3 contains 13 residues. In DNA form, the CDR3 reads TGTGCCAGCAGCCCTCCGACAGGGTATGGCTACACCTTC. This encodes CASSPPTGYGYTF.

The chain combines TRBV7-8 with TRBJ2-1, with 9 bases fitting TRBD2. V was clipped by 6 bases and J by 9 bases; unmatched bases: 12. Germline-derived CDR1 and CDR2 are SGHVS and FQNEAQ. The CDR3 covers 15 residues. The CDR3 DNA reads as TGTGCCAGCAGTCTTAGCGGTGTTAGCGGGGGTGAGCAGTTCTTC. Translation gives CASSLSGVSGGEQFF.

The table lists this clonotype with a few counts. The chain recombines TRBV19 with TRBJ2-4, with no clear D. Germline CDR1 and CDR2: LNHDA and SQIVND (reference sequence). V dropped 5 bases and J dropped 0 bases, with 17 bases sitting between them. CDR3 length: 17 amino acids. CDR3 sequence reads: CASSVSTGLLAKNIQYF. As DNA, the CDR3 is TGTGCCAGTAGTGTCTCGACCGGTTTACTAGCCAAAAACATTCAGTACTTC.

This chain connects TRBV7-2 to TRBJ2-3, with D possibly matching TRBD1 (6 bases). The germline CDR1 and CDR2 sequences are SGHTA and FQGNSA. The V gene lost 2 bases and the J gene lost 3 bases, with 9 bases spanning the gap. This CDR3 comprises 14 residues. Here the CDR3 reads CASSLITGTDTQYF. The CDR3 coding sequence is TGTGCCAGCAGCTTAATTACAGGGACAGATACGCAGTATTTT.

The rearrangement uses TRBV12-5 and TRBJ2-1; D not certain. Trimming shortened V by 6 bases and J by 3 bases, and 9 bases separated the two germline ends. Germline values: CDR1 LGHNT, CDR2 FRNRAP. The CDR3 has 13 amino acids. Here the CDR3 reads CASGTDGYNEQFF. The CDR3, as DNA: TGTGCTAGTGGCACGGACGGCTACAATGAGCAGTTCTTC.